This TCR beta chain was identified during a study of early T cells in non-severe SARS-CoV-2 infection. Study results and limitations: Anti-spike CD8 responses were favored in VDJdb matching, and private and CD4 specificities were missed.

TCRdb re-analysed the 5' RACE reads in MiXCR, keeping a single row per CDR3 protein. The table records some 61,000 distinct CDR3 sequences, about 13% of them present only once. Comments on this clonotype: Its antigen remains unknown.

Sequencing used whole blood. This clonotype was obtained from an adult who was a healthcare worker with PCR-confirmed SARS-CoV-2 infection or an uninfected control (not recorded which).

The CDR3 DNA reads as TGCAGTGCTAGAGATTTCGCAGGGGCGGGGACTGAAGCTTTCTTT. Protein product: CSARDFAGAGTEAFF. The chain combines TRBV20-1 with TRBJ1-1, with D possibly TRBD1 on 6 matching bases. CDR1 is DFQATT and CDR2 is SNEGSKA in the germline V gene (reference sequence). There are 15 residues in the CDR3. Trimming stripped 0 bases from V and 5 bases from J, with 16 bases between.